This TCR beta chain came from a study of T-cell reconstitution after alpha-beta-depleted transplantation in children. Broader study findings: Alpha-beta T cells present about two months after transplant were reported to originate from several hundred expanded graft clones.

Using unique molecular identifiers, the investigators prepared the TCRbeta library. TCRdb independently ran MiXCR on the PCR reads; one entry per CDR3 protein. This sample yields around 420,000 distinct CDR3 sequences, of which around 15% are seen a single time; under 30% belongs to the top ten. The sample holds a few counts of this clonotype. The antigen is unknown. This TCR came from a boy under three years old who had a stem cell transplant for Wiskott-Aldrich syndrome, so the T cells may come from the graft donor. The source material was PBMCs, mostly from graft donor cells, sampled 360 days after TCRalphabeta/CD19-depleted stem cell transplant.

This chain's CDR3 is CASSRVGTFNQPQHF. The DNA for the CDR3 is TGTGCCAGCAGTAGGGTAGGGACATTCAATCAGCCCCAGCATTTT. The rearrangement uses TRBV12-3 or TRBV12-4 and TRBJ1-5, with D possibly matching TRBD1 (6 bases). The V end lost 5 bases, the J end lost 3 bases, and 14 bases lay between the germline ends. The CDR3 length is 15 residues.